This T cell receptor (beta chain) came from a study of cytomegalovirus exposure and HLA in healthy donors. As for the study in general: Prior work identified some 120 million unique TCR beta sequences in roughly 190 million T cells. Across a few hundred genotyped donors, 65% to 90% landed in the Caucasian-associated ancestry cluster. Study results and caveats: Some V segments could not be told apart, so they were left out, TRBV6-2 and TRBV6-3 among them. With DRB1 most and HLA-C fewest, TCR association rates differed between HLA loci in a later analysis.

Points on this clone: Its antigen is unknown.

CDR1 is SEHNR and CDR2 is FQNEAQ in the germline V gene (reference sequence). The CDR3 contains 15 residues. V was pared by 3 bases and J by 3 bases, with 14 bases between. Researchers ran the PCR with 60 Vbeta and 13 Jbeta primers. Measured with immunoSEQ multiplex PCR; TCRdb has only the in-frame clones, and not every one. The sample records some 150,000 clones, approximately 78% being singletons. Specimen: PBMCs. The chain uses TRBV7-9 and TRBJ1-1; a possible D gene is TRBD1 (6 bases). The source is a woman aged 25 to 39 in good health and CMV-seropositive. CDR3 nucleotides: TGTGCCAGCAGCTTGGGCTTAACAGGGTACACTGAAGCTTTCTTT. Its translation is CASSLGLTGYTEAFF.